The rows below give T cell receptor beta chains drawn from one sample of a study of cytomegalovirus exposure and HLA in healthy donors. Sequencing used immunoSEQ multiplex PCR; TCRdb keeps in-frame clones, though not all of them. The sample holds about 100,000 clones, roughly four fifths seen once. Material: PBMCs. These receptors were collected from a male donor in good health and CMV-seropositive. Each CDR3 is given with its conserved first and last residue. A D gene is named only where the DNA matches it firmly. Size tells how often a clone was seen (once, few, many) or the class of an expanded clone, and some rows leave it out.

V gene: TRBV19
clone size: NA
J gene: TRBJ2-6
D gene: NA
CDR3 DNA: TGTGCCAGTACCCCTTCAGGCTCTGGGGCCAACGTCCTGACTTTC
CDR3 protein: CASTPSGSGANVLTF

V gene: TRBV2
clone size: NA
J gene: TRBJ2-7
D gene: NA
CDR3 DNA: TGTGCCAGCAGCATCAGGGTTGGCGAGCAGTACTTC
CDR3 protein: CASSIRVGEQYF

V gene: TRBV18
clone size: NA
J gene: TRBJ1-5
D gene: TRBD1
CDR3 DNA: TGTGCCAGCTCATCTCTTGACAGGGGGAGCAATCAGCCCCAGCATTTT
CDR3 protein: CASSSLDRGSNQPQHF

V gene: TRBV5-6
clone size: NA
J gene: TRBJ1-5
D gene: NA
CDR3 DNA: TGTGCCAGCAGCTTGGGACAGAATCAGCCCCAGCATTTT
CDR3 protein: CASSLGQNQPQHF

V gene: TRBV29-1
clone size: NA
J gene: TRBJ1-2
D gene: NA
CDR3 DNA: TGCAGCGTTGATGAGTCGAGTGGTGGGGACACCTATAACTATGGCTACACCTTC
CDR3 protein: CSVDESSGGDTYNYGYTF

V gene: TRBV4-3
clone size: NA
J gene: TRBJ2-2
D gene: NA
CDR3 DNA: TGCGCCAGCAGCCAAGTTCCAGTTCGGGGATTGAACACCGGGGAGCTGTTTTTT
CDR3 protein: CASSQVPVRGLNTGELFF

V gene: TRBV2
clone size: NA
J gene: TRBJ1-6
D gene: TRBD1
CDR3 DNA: TGTGCCACGAGGGACAGCCGGAATTCACCCCTCCACTTT
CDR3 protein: CATRDSRNSPLHF

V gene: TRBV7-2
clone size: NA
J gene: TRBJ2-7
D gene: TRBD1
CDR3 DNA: TGTGCCAGCAGCCAAACAGGGGATCCCTCCTACGAGCAGTACTTC
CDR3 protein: CASSQTGDPSYEQYF

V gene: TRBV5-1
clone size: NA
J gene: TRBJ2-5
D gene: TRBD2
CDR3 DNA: TGCGCCAGCAGCAGAGATAGCGGGGGTGGAGAGACCCAGTACTTC
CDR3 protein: CASSRDSGGGETQYF

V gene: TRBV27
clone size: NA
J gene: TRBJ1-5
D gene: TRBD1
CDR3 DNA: TGTGCCAGCAGTTTAAAAGGGGGCGTTCAGCCCCAGCATTTT
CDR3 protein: CASSLKGGVQPQHF

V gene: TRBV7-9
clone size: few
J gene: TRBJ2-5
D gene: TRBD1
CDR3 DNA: TGTGCCAGCAGCCCATATAAACCTGACCCGGGACAGTCCCAAGAGACCCAGTACTTC
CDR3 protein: CASSPYKPDPGQSQETQYF

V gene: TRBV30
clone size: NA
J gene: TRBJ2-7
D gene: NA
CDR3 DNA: TGTGCCTGGAAACAGGGTTACGAGCAGTACTTC
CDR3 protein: CAWKQGYEQYF

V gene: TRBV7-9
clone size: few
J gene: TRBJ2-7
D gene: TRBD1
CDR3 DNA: TGTTCCAGCAGCTTATCGGGACAGGCGCCTAAAGGGGACTCCTACGAGCAGTACTTC
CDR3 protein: CSSSLSGQAPKGDSYEQYF

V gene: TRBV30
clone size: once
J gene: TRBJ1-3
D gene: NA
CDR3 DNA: TGTGCCTGGGGCGGACAGGGAAACACCATATATTTT
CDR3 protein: CAWGGQGNTIYF

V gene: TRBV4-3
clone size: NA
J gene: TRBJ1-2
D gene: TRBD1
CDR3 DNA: TGCGCCAGCAGCCCCGCGGCACAGGGGCCAAATAATTACCTACGGTACGAAGGCTACACCTTC
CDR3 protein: CASSPAAQGPNNYLRYEGYTF

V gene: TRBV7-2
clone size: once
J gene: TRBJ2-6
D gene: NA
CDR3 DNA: TGTGCCAGCAGCCCACAAAGGGGTTCTGGGGCCAACGTCCTGACTTTC
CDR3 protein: CASSPQRGSGANVLTF

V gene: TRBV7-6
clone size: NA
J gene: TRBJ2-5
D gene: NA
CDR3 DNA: TGTGCCAGCAGCTTAGGAGGGGGCCAAGAGACCCAGTACTTC
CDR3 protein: CASSLGGGQETQYF

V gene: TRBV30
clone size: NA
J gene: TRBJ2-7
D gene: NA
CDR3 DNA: TGTGCCTGGGCGCCAGGGGCCGGAGGTATCTACGAGCAGTACTTC
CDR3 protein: CAWAPGAGGIYEQYF

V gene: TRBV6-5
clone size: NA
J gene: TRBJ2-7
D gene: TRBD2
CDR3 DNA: TGTGCCAGCAGTAGACCCGGACTAGCGGGCGAGCAGTACTTC
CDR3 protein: CASSRPGLAGEQYF

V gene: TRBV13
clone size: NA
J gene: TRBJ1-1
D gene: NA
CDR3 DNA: TGTGCCAGCAGCTTAGCTAACAGGGTTACTGAAGCTTTCTTT
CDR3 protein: CASSLANRVTEAFF

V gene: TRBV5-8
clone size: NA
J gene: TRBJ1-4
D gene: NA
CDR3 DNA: TGTGCCAGCAGCTTCCTAGCAACTAATGAAAAACTGTTTTTT
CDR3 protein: CASSFLATNEKLFF

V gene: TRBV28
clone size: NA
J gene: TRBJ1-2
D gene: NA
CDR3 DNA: TGTGTCGGACAGTCTAACTATGGCTACACCTTC
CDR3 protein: CVGQSNYGYTF

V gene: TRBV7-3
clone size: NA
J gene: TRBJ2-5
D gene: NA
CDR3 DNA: TGTGCCAGCAGCTTAACCCTACGGACGGGGGAGACCCAGTACTTC
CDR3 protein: CASSLTLRTGETQYF

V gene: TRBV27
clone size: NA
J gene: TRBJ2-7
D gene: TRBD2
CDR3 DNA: TGTGCCAGCAGTTGGGCGGGGGGGGCCTACGAGCAGTACTTC
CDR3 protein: CASSWAGGAYEQYF

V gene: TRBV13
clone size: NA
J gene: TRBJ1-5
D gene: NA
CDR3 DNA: TGTGCCAGCAGCTTAGCCAGGAGCAATCAGCCCCAGCATTTT
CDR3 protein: CASSLARSNQPQHF

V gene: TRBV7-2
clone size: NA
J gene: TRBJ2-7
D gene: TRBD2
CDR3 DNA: TGTGCCAGCAGCCCCCGACTAGCGGGGGCCGTACTCTCCTACGAGCAGTACTTC
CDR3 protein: CASSPRLAGAVLSYEQYF

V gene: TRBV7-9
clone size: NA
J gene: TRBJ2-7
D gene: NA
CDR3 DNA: TGTGCCAGCAGCTCGTCGGTGGACGAGCAGTACTTC
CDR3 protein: CASSSSVDEQYF

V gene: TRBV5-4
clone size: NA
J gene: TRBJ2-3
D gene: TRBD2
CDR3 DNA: TGTGCCAGCGAGGCGGGGGGCCCGGCAGATACGCAGTATTTT
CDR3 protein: CASEAGGPADTQYF

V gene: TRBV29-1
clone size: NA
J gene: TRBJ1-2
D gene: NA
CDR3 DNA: TGCAGCACATCTGGGGGGTCCTATGGCTACACCTTC
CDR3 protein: CSTSGGSYGYTF

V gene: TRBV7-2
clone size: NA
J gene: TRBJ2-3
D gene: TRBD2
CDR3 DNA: TGTGCCAGCAGCTTCGATCCTAGCGGGGGGGCGTCAGATACGCAGTATTTT
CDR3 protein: CASSFDPSGGASDTQYF

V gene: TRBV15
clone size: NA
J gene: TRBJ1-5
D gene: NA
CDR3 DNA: TGTGCCACCAGCAGAGTGGAAGACAGGTTCACGAATCAGCCCCAGCATTTT
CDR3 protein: CATSRVEDRFTNQPQHF

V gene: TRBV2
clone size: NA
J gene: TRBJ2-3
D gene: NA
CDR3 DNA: TGTGCCAGCCATCAGGATGGCACAGATACGCAGTATTTT
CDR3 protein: CASHQDGTDTQYF

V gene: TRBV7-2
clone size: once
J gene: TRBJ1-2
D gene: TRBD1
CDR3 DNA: TGTGCCAGCAGCTTAGCGTTGTCAGGGGGCTTGATTGGCTACACCTTC
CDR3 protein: CASSLALSGGLIGYTF

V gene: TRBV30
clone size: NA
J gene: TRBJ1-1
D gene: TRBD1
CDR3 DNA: TGTGCCTGGAGACCCCCGCGGACAGGTTCACCTAAGGGGGAAGCTTTCTTT
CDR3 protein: CAWRPPRTGSPKGEAFF

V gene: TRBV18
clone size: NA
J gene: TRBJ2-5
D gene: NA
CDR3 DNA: TGTGCCAGCTCATTAGGCGGTGGCGGAGAGACCCAGTACTTC
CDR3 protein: CASSLGGGGETQYF

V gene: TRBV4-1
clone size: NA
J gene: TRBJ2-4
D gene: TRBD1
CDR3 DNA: TGCGCCAGCAGCCAGGTTGGACAGGGGTCCAAAAACATTCAGTACTTC
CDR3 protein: CASSQVGQGSKNIQYF

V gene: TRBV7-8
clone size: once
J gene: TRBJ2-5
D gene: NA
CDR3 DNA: TGTGCCAGCAGCGACGGACGATTTGAGGGGACCCAGTACTTC
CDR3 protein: CASSDGRFEGTQYF

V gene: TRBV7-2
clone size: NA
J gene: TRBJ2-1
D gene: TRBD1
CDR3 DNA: TGTGCCAGCAGCAGGACAGGGGGATTGAATGAGCAGTTCTTC
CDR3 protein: CASSRTGGLNEQFF

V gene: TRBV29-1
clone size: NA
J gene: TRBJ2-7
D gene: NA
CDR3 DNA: TGCAGCGTTATTATAGGGGGCTACGAGCAGTACTTC
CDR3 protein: CSVIIGGYEQYF

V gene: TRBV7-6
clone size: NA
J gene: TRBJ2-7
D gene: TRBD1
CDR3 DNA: TGTGCCAGCAGCTTAGGGACAGGGGGTGAGCAGTACTTC
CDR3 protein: CASSLGTGGEQYF

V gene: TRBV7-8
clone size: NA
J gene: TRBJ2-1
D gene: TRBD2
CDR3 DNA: TGTGCCAGCAGTCGTGCGGGGGGGGCCGCGTCGAATGAGCAGTTCTTC
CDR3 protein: CASSRAGGAASNEQFF

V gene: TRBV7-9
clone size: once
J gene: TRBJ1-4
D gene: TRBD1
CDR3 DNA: TGTGCCAGCAGCCGAGACAGGGTAGACGAAAAACTGTTTTTT
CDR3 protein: CASSRDRVDEKLFF

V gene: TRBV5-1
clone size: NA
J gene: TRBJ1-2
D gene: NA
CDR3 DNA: TGCGCCAGCAGCCCGACTGTGACAGCTACTAACTATGGCTACACCTTC
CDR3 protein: CASSPTVTATNYGYTF

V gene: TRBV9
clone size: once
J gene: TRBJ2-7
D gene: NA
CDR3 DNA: TGTGCCAGCAGCGTAGCACTCCTCCCTTACGAGCAGTACTTC
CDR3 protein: CASSVALLPYEQYF

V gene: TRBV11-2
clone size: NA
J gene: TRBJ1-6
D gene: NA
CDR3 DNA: TGTGCCAGCAGCTTTGCGCGGCGTAATTCACCCCTCCACTTT
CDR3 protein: CASSFARRNSPLHF

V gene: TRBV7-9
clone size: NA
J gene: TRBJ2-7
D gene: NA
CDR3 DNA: TGTGCCAGCAGCCGCGGACACAACTCCTACGAGCAGTACTTC
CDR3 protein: CASSRGHNSYEQYF

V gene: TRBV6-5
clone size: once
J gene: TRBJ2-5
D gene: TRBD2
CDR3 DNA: TGTGCCAGCAGCCCGATAGCGGGGTGGGAGACCCAGTACTTC
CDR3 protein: CASSPIAGWETQYF

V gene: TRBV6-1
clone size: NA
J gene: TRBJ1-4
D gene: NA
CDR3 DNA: TGTGCCAGCAGTGAAGAGGGTCGGGGGGGGTTGGGTGAAAAACTGTTTTTT
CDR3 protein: CASSEEGRGGLGEKLFF

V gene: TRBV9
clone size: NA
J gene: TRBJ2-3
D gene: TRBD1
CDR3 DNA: TGTGCCAGCAGCTTAACCGGGACAGGGGCCGCAGATACGCAGTATTTT
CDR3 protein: CASSLTGTGAADTQYF

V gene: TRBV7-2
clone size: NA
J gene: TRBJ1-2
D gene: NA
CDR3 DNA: TGTGCCAGCAGCCATACCGGGAGCCCTATTGGGGGCTACACCTTC
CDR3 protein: CASSHTGSPIGGYTF

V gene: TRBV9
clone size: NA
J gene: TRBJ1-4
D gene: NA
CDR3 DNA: TGTGCCAGCAGCGTAGACGGGAACCCCTCGACTAATGAAAAACTGTTTTTT
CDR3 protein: CASSVDGNPSTNEKLFF

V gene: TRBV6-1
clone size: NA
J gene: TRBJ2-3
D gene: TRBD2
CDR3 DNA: TGTGCCAGCGGGACTAGCGATAGCACAGATACGCAGTATTTT
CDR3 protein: CASGTSDSTDTQYF

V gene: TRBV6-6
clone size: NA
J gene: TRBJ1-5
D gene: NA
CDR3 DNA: TGTGCCACCAAACAGGACCACAATCAGCCCCAGCATTTT
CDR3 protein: CATKQDHNQPQHF